The rows below give T cell receptor beta chains drawn from one sample of a study of blood T cells in healthy people across ages. TCRdb itself ran the 5' RACE reads through MiXCR, one entry per CDR3 protein. The data show 1.5 million to 2 million distinct CDR3 sequences, with around half seen just once and over 2% held by the top ten. Sequences were obtained from blood. All receptors derive from a middle-aged woman in good health. CDR3s include the opening cysteine and the closing phenylalanine or tryptophan. A D gene is named only where the DNA matches it firmly. Size is omitted from some rows. Given values are once, few, many or a class for expanded clones.

few,TRBV7-8,TRBJ2-7,TRBD2,CASSASSGGPYEQYF,TGTGCCAGCAGCGCTTCTAGCGGGGGTCCCTACGAGCAGTACTTC
few,TRBV11-2,TRBJ2-3,-,CASSLLVGSTDTQYF,TGTGCCAGCAGCTTATTGGTAGGGTCCACAGATACGCAGTATTTT
-,TRBV9,TRBJ2-1,TRBD2,CASSVTKAGVSYNEQFF,TGTGCCAGCAGCGTTACCAAAGCGGGGGTCTCCTACAATGAGCAGTTCTTC
-,TRBV5-1,TRBJ2-5,-,CASSLVNGGPQETQYF,TGCGCCAGCAGCTTGGTTAACGGGGGACCCCAAGAGACCCAGTACTTC
-,TRBV4-2,TRBJ1-4,-,CASSQGELVVSNEKLFF,TGTGCCAGCAGCCAAGGAGAGTTAGTGGTCTCTAATGAAAAACTGTTTTTT
-,TRBV6-5,TRBJ2-5,TRBD2,CASSKSGGGTQYF,TGTGCCAGCAGCAAAAGCGGGGGTGGGACCCAGTACTTC
-,TRBV25-1,TRBJ2-1,TRBD2,CASSWSGGALDEQFF,TGTGCCAGCAGTTGGAGCGGGGGGGCCTTGGATGAGCAGTTCTTC
few,TRBV12-3/TRBV12-4,TRBJ1-5,-,CASTNSNQPQHF,TGTGCCAGTACCAATAGCAATCAGCCCCAGCATTTT
-,TRBV6-5,TRBJ2-3,-,CATNRDTYTDTQYF,TGTGCCACCAACAGGGACACGTACACAGATACGCAGTATTTT
-,TRBV3-1,TRBJ2-3,TRBD2,CASSQYFLTGGITDTQYF,TGTGCCAGCAGCCAATACTTCCTGACGGGGGGTATCACAGATACGCAGTATTTT